These T cell receptor beta chains were read from a single sample in a study of blood T cell repertoires in COVID-19. Assay: immunoSEQ multiplex PCR; the TCRdb copy retains only in-frame clones and omits some. The sample shows more than 110,000 clones, 76% of them seen only once. The sequenced material came from peripheral blood. The receptors here all came from a woman of 80 years or more with active or convalescent COVID-19. Each CDR3 is given with its conserved first and last residue. Fields, in order: J gene, V gene, D gene, clone size, CDR3 DNA, CDR3 protein. D genes are given only for firm matches. Clone size, where shown, is once, few, many, or a class for clones that have expanded.

TRBJ1-5 TRBV18 - - TGTGCCAGCTCACCACGTACAGGCAATCAGCCCCAGCATTTT CASSPRTGNQPQHF
TRBJ2-4 TRBV7-9 - - TGTGCCAGCAGCCCCTCCGGACAGATAAAAAACATTCAGTACTTC CASSPSGQIKNIQYF
TRBJ1-5 TRBV4-1 - - TGCGCCAGCATCCGGAGGAACAATCAGCCCCAGCATTTT CASIRRNNQPQHF
TRBJ2-3 TRBV15 TRBD2 - TGTGCCACCAGCGTCCGGGACTACCTAAATACGCAGTATTTT CATSVRDYLNTQYF
TRBJ2-3 TRBV7-9 - - TGTGCCAGCAGCTTAGCTTTCTCAGATACGCAGTATTTT CASSLAFSDTQYF
TRBJ1-1 TRBV5-1 - - TGCGCCAGCAGCTTGGAGTGGGCGAACACTGAAGCTTTCTTT CASSLEWANTEAFF
TRBJ1-4 TRBV4-1 - - TGCGCCAGCAGCCCGAACGCGGCGGTAACTAATGAAAAACTGTTTTTT CASSPNAAVTNEKLFF
TRBJ1-2 TRBV2 - - TGTGCCAGCAGCGCCACTACGACTTCTGGCTATGGCTACACCTTC CASSATTTSGYGYTF
TRBJ2-3 TRBV20-1 TRBD2 - TGCAGTGCTAGTGGCCTAGCGGGGGGACAGGATACGCAGTATTTT CSASGLAGGQDTQYF
TRBJ2-7 TRBV4-1 - - TGCGCCAGCAGCCAAGTCGGGTCTTCGAGCTCCTACGAGCAGTACTTC CASSQVGSSSSYEQYF
TRBJ2-6 TRBV7-3 TRBD2 - TGTGCCAGCAGCTCCCCCCGGGGGGCTGGGGCCAACGTCCTGACTTTC CASSSPRGAGANVLTF
TRBJ1-3 TRBV28 TRBD1 - TGTGCCAGCAGTGGGGGGACAGCTGGAAACACCATATATTTT CASSGGTAGNTIYF
TRBJ2-7 TRBV4-1 - - TGCGCCAGCAGCCAAGACGCGGACAGTAAACCCTACGAGCAGTACTTC CASSQDADSKPYEQYF
TRBJ2-2 TRBV5-8 - - TGTGCCAGCAGCTTGAGATGGGGCGGTCGCGGGGAGCTGTTTTTT CASSLRWGGRGELFF
TRBJ1-1 TRBV7-9 - - TGTGCCACTCCCGGGGTGGACACTGAAGCTTTCTTT CATPGVDTEAFF
TRBJ2-7 TRBV6-1 TRBD2 - TGTGCCAGCAGTGAACCTCCGGGACTAGCGGGTGGGAGGCCCTACGAGCAGTACTTC CASSEPPGLAGGRPYEQYF
TRBJ1-1 TRBV6-5 - - TGTGCCAGCAGTTACCTATCGGGAGGAACTGAAGCTTTCTTT CASSYLSGGTEAFF
TRBJ1-4 TRBV18 - - TGTGCCAGCTCACCAACGCTATCTAATGAAAAACTGTTTTTT CASSPTLSNEKLFF
TRBJ2-1 TRBV5-1 TRBD1 - TGCGCCAGCAGCCATAGACAGGGGCTTAGGAATGAGCAGTTCTTC CASSHRQGLRNEQFF
TRBJ2-1 TRBV15 TRBD1 few TGTGCCACCAGCAGAGACCCCCGGGACAGGGAATTTTTCAGCTCCTACAATGAGCAGTTCTTC CATSRDPRDREFFSSYNEQFF
TRBJ1-5 TRBV28 - - TGTGCCAGCAGTTTATCTACCGTTAATCAGCCCCAGCATTTT CASSLSTVNQPQHF
TRBJ1-5 TRBV6-2/TRBV6-3 - few TGTGCCAGCAGTTACCCCGACACCTTCCTGCCCCAGCATTTT CASSYPDTFLPQHF
TRBJ2-3 TRBV2 TRBD1 once TGTGCCAGCGGGTGGGACAGCCGCACAGATACGCAGTATTTT CASGWDSRTDTQYF
TRBJ2-3 TRBV29-1 - - TGCAGCGTTGTACGAGCGGCTGGGGCAGATACGCAGTATTTT CSVVRAAGADTQYF
TRBJ1-2 TRBV15 - many TGTGCCACCAGCAGAGATCTAGGAGCGAACTATGGCTACACCTTC CATSRDLGANYGYTF
TRBJ1-4 TRBV7-9 TRBD1 - TGTGCCAGCAGCTTAGGTCCAGGGGGCTCAGAAAAACTGTTTTTT CASSLGPGGSEKLFF
TRBJ2-3 TRBV7-8 TRBD1 - TGTGCCAGCAGCTTTTTTCGGGACAGGCGGGAATCAGATACGCAGTATTTT CASSFFRDRRESDTQYF
TRBJ1-2 TRBV20-1 - - TGCAGTGCCCCATACTATGGCTACACCTTC CSAPYYGYTF
TRBJ1-1 TRBV12-3/TRBV12-4 - - TGTGCCAGCAGTTTAAAGGGGATTGAAGCTTTCTTT CASSLKGIEAFF
TRBJ2-3 TRBV6-5 - - TGTGCCAGCAGTTACGGCTGGGGGCGTTCAGATACGCAGTATTTT CASSYGWGRSDTQYF
TRBJ1-6 TRBV25-1 TRBD1 - TGTGCCAGCAATGGGGCAGGGGGCGTTAATTCACCCCTCCACTTT CASNGAGGVNSPLHF
TRBJ2-7 TRBV4-1 TRBD2 - TGCGCCAGCAGCCAAGCTAGCGGGGGGGTTTCCTACGAGCAGTACTTC CASSQASGGVSYEQYF
TRBJ1-5 TRBV7-2 TRBD1 - TGTGCCAGCAGCTTAGTAGGGTCAGGGGGCGGCCAGCCCCAGCATTTT CASSLVGSGGGQPQHF
TRBJ2-1 TRBV7-7 TRBD2 - TGTGCTAGCGGGCGGACACCGCCAACCTTCAATGAGCAGTTCTTC CASGRTPPTFNEQFF
TRBJ2-3 TRBV30 TRBD1 few TGTGCCTGGAGTTCCGGACAGGGGGTAACAGATACGCAGTATTTT CAWSSGQGVTDTQYF
TRBJ2-1 TRBV12-3/TRBV12-4 - once TGTGCCAGCAGTTTTGGGGCCTTTAGGCAGTTCTTC CASSFGAFRQFF
TRBJ1-6 TRBV15 - few TGTGCCACCAGCAGAGATTATCTGTCAGGGAAAGATAATTCACCCCTCCACTTT CATSRDYLSGKDNSPLHF
TRBJ2-7 TRBV28 - few TGTGCCAGCAGTTTTCAGGAAAGCCACTCCGAGCAGTACTTC CASSFQESHSEQYF
TRBJ1-3 TRBV28 - few TGTGCCAGCAGTTTCCACCGGGAACTCTCTGGAAACACCATATATTTT CASSFHRELSGNTIYF
TRBJ2-5 TRBV19 - - TGTGCCAGTAGTATAGGCGCGGGGCGGGAGACCCAGTACTTC CASSIGAGRETQYF
TRBJ2-7 TRBV5-1 - - TGCGCCAGCAGCCTTCTAGGGGACTACGAGCAGTACTTC CASSLLGDYEQYF